This TCR beta chain was observed in a study of a mutant IDH1 vaccine in newly diagnosed glioma. Concerning this clone: The antigen is unknown.

Assay: immunoSEQ multiplex PCR; the TCRdb copy retains only in-frame clones and omits some. The sample includes roughly 69,000 clones, 70% to 90% seen only once; the top ten take roughly 2%. Described time point: week 35, safety follow-up. In the vaccine, a single dose held 300 ug of the mutant IDH1 20-mer peptide, along with topical imiquimod. Germline lookup yields CDR1 MNHNY and CDR2 SVGAGI (reference sequence). The CDR3 is 13 amino acids. Trimming removed 2 bases from V and 9 bases from J; junction bases left unmatched: 4. The sample in question was PBMCs, obtained from a glioma patient whose treatment included an IDH1 peptide vaccine. The clonotype was recovered from a young man with glioma. The chain has TRBV6-6 and TRBJ1-5; 7 positions agree with TRBD1. This chain's CDR3 is CASSYRHRGPQHF. CDR3 sequence (DNA): TGTGCCAGCAGTTACAGGCACAGGGGGCCCCAGCATTTT.